Presented here are 23 T cell receptor beta chains from one specimen sequenced in a study of radiation and T cells in renal cell carcinoma. As for time point: blood 2 weeks post-SBRT. The treatment was: 15 Gy SBRT to primary tumor, nephrectomy 4 weeks later. Clones were read by immunoSEQ multiplex PCR, and TCRdb kept only the in-frame ones, dropping some. The sample records about 120,000 clones, about four fifths being singletons. This specimen consisted of blood, obtained from a patient whose treatment included radiotherapy and nephrectomy. These receptors all stem from a man between 45 and 60 years old with renal cell carcinoma.

V is TRBV5-1 and J is TRBJ2-5, with D perhaps matching TRBD2 (6 bases). This CDR3 has 15 amino acids. The V gene lost 0 bases and the J gene lost 2 bases, with 11 bases spanning the gap. Germline V gene sequence: CDR1 SGHRS, CDR2 YFSETQ. The CDR3 spells CASSLAGSSQETQYF. CDR3 DNA sequence: TGCGCCAGCAGCTTGGCCGGGAGTTCTCAAGAGACCCAGTACTTC.

The chain has TRBV7-9 and TRBJ2-3; D call uncertain. The V gene's germline CDR1 is SEHNR and CDR2 FQNEAQ (reference sequence). Trimming removed 1 base at V and 4 bases at J, with 9 bases between. The CDR3 runs to 14 residues. Here the CDR3 DNA reads TGTGCCAGCAGCTTAGGAGTTAGCCCAGATACGCAGTATTTT. This encodes CASSLGVSPDTQYF. Full variable domain (rest looked up from reference TRBV7-9 and TRBJ2-3): DTGVSQNPRHKITKRGQNVTFRCDPISEHNRLYWYRQTLGQGPEFLTYFQNEAQLEKSRLLSDRFSAERPKGSFSTLEIQRTEQGDSAMYLCASSLGVSPDTQYFGPGTRLTVL.

The genes are TRBV5-1 and TRBJ2-7, with D possibly being TRBD1 (6 bases). Looked up from germline, CDR1 is SGHRS and CDR2 is YFSETQ. This CDR3 region has 14 residues. V was trimmed by 0 bases and J by 3 bases, leaving 10 bases between them. CDR3 coding DNA: TGCGCCAGCAGCTTGGATGGGGGCCTCTACGAGCAGTACTTC. Translated: CASSLDGGLYEQYF.

For the CDR3, the DNA is TGCGCCAGCAGCCTCACGATAATTAGGAGGAGCTCCTATAATTCACCCCTCCACTTT. Its protein product is CASSLTIIRRSSYNSPLHF. The rearrangement links TRBV4-1 to TRBJ1-6; no reliable D call. Germline assignment: CDR1 MGHRA and CDR2 YSYEKL. V shed 4 bases and J shed 0 bases, with 19 bases lying between them. The CDR3 loop spans 19 amino acids.

This clone was observed a few times. This chain links TRBV7-8 with TRBJ1-2; D is unclear. The germline gives CDR1 SGHVS, CDR2 FQNEAQ. Trimming took off 4 bases at V and 7 bases at J, with 10 bases between the two ends. The CDR3 has 12 residues. CDR3 region: CASSSYAAGYTF. CDR3 coding DNA: TGTGCCAGCAGCTCCTACGCAGCTGGCTACACCTTC.

The chain recombines TRBV19 with TRBJ1-5; 11 positions agree with TRBD1. The CDR3 is made up of 18 amino acids. Germline V CDR1 and CDR2: LNHDA, SQIVND (reference sequence). Germline trimming cut 0 bases from V and 2 bases from J; bases unmatched to any gene: 6. In DNA form, the CDR3 reads TGTGCCAGTAGTATAGAAGGACAGGGGGCTGGTGGCAATCAGCCCCAGCATTTT. This translates into CASSIEGQGAGGNQPQHF.

The rearrangement links TRBV14 to TRBJ2-4, with D maybe TRBD2 (6 bases). Germline CDR1 and CDR2: SGHDN and FVKESK. The CDR3 has 17 amino acids. Trimming took off 4 bases at V and 5 bases at J, with 21 bases between the two ends. In DNA, the CDR3 is TGTGCCAGCAGCCCGTTCCCGGGAGCCTGGGCGGAAAACATTCAGTACTTC. Translating gives CASSPFPGAWAENIQYF.

This sequence joins TRBV5-1 and TRBJ1-2; D is undetermined. Trimming pared 2 bases from V and 4 bases from J, leaving 9 bases between. The CDR3 extends over 13 amino acids. Germline V gene sequence: CDR1 SGHRS, CDR2 YFSETQ. CDR3 sequence: CASSLTAVYGYTF. In nucleotides, the CDR3 is TGCGCCAGCAGCTTAACGGCAGTCTATGGCTACACCTTC.

V usage is TRBV30 and J usage is TRBJ1-4; D gene ambiguous. V dropped 4 bases and J dropped 0 bases, with 15 bases sitting between them. The CDR3 spans 16 residues. Germline-derived CDR1 and CDR2 are GTSNPN and SVGIG (reference sequence). The CDR3 nucleotides are TGTGCCTGGAAATTGTGGGCCGCTGCAACTAATGAAAAACTGTTTTTT. This sequence encodes CAWKLWAAATNEKLFF.

The chain couples TRBV4-2 to TRBJ1-2; D is ambiguous. CDR1 and CDR2 from the germline V gene are LGHNA and YNFKEQ. V was cut by 0 bases and J by 5 bases, with 13 bases left in between. The CDR3 consists of 15 residues. For the CDR3, the DNA is TGTGCCAGCAGCCAAGATATTTCAGGAAGATATGGCTACACCTTC. Its translation is CASSQDISGRYGYTF.

In its sample, this clone ranks as medium-sized. Different DNA sequences within this sample yield the same CDR3. V and J are TRBV11-2 and TRBJ2-1; 7 bases are a match to TRBD1. V lost 3 bases to trimming and J lost 10 bases; unmatched junction nucleotides: 3. Germline V gives CDR1 SGHAT, CDR2 FQNNGV. This CDR3 spans 12 amino acids. CDR3 coding DNA: TGTGCCAGCAGCTTCCGGACAGGCGAGCAGTTCTTC. Protein product: CASSFRTGEQFF.

The chain recombines TRBV30 with TRBJ1-1; perhaps TRBD1 as D (5 bases). Trimming pared 5 bases from V and 4 bases from J, leaving 23 bases between. The germline V gene has CDR1 GTSNPN and CDR2 SVGIG (reference sequence). The CDR3 sequence is 16 residues long. Written as DNA, the CDR3 is TGTGCCTGGGTGGGGGGGATTTTGCAGGCGGGCACTGAAGCTTTCTTT. Translated: CAWVGGILQAGTEAFF.

The CDR3 DNA sequence: TGTGCCTGGAGTCGGAACACTGAAGCTTTCTTT. Amino acid sequence: CAWSRNTEAFF. The J gene is TRBJ1-1, the V gene TRBV30, with D uncertain. The CDR3 is 11 residues long. The germline V gene has CDR1 GTSNPN and CDR2 SVGIG (reference sequence). Trimming removed 2 bases at V and 1 base at J, with 2 bases between.

Only one count was recorded for this clone. The chain has TRBV7-2 and TRBJ2-7, with D unclear. CDR1 is SGHTA and CDR2 is FQGNSA in the germline V gene. The CDR3 sequence is 14 residues long. V lost 2 bases and J 2 bases, leaving 10 bases between the germline ends. CDR3 loop: CASSLNSVTYEQYF. CDR3 coding DNA: TGTGCCAGCAGCTTAAACTCGGTGACCTACGAGCAGTACTTC.

The chain has TRBV5-1 and TRBJ2-1; a weak D match, TRBD2 (6 bases). This CDR3 region has 14 residues. Germline assignment: CDR1 SGHRS and CDR2 YFSETQ. V shed 4 bases and J shed 4 bases, with 12 bases lying between them. DNA for the CDR3: TGCGCCAGCAGCACGGGAGATTGGTACAATGAGCAGTTCTTC. This encodes CASSTGDWYNEQFF.

V and J are TRBV5-1 and TRBJ2-1; 16 bases match TRBD2. The CDR3 is made up of 20 amino acids. The ends lost 3 bases at V and 7 bases at J; junction bases unmatched: 16. CDR1 is SGHRS and CDR2 is YFSETQ in the germline V gene. The CDR3 region has the DNA TGCGCCAGCAGCTCCTCTTACCCGGGACTAGCGGGAGGGCCGTTGAATGAGCAGTTCTTC. The encoded protein is CASSSSYPGLAGGPLNEQFF.

This sequence joins TRBV7-8 and TRBJ2-2; a possible D gene is TRBD1 (6 bases). The V end lost 2 bases, the J end lost 5 bases, and 12 bases lay between the germline ends. CDR3 length: 15 amino acids. Germline CDR1 and CDR2: SGHVS and FQNEAQ. The CDR3 DNA sequence: TGTGCCAGCAGCTTATCACAGGGTTTTACCGGGGAGCTGTTTTTT. Residues: CASSLSQGFTGELFF.

For the CDR3, the DNA is TGTGCCTGGAGTGTAAAGGGCAATCAGCCCCAGCATTTT. Amino acids: CAWSVKGNQPQHF. The chain is built from TRBV30 and TRBJ1-5; no clear D gene. The CDR3 loop spans 13 amino acids. V was shortened by 0 bases and J by 2 bases, with 5 bases between the two germline ends. Germline V gives CDR1 GTSNPN, CDR2 SVGIG (reference sequence).

As concerns this clone: One end of the junction fails to match germline, which may point to a read error. The chain combines TRBV6-1 with TRBJ1-1; possible D gene TRBD1, 6 bases. From germline, CDR1 is MNHNS and CDR2 SASEGT. This CDR3 is built from 17 residues. The CDR3 DNA is TGTGCCAGCAGCGAAGAGGGTTGGGGGGCTTGGCCCACTGAAGCTTTCTTT. It yields the protein CASSEEGWGAWPTEAFF.

The chain joins TRBV7-9 to TRBJ2-7, with D perhaps matching TRBD1 (5 bases). The CDR3 has 16 amino acids. Trimming took 4 bases from V and 2 from J, leaving 18 bases between them. Germline CDR1 and CDR2: SEHNR and FQNEAQ (reference sequence). The CDR3: CASSSETRGSPYEQYF. CDR3 bases: TGTGCCAGCAGCTCGGAGACAAGGGGATCCCCCTACGAGCAGTACTTC.

This chain uses TRBV7-9 with TRBJ2-1; TRBD2 matches at 8 bases. CDR3 length equals 13 residues. CDR1 is SEHNR, CDR2 FQNEAQ, per germline (reference sequence). Trimming cost V 6 bases and J 8 bases; bases outside gene matches: 6. Written as DNA, the CDR3 is TGTGCCAGCAGAGAAATAGCGGGGCATGAGCAGTTCTTC. Its translation is CASREIAGHEQFF.

The gene calls are TRBV2 and TRBJ2-6; 8 bases agree with TRBD1. V shed 11 bases, J shed 5 bases, and the junction held 11 bases outside the gene matches. CDR3 length equals 15 residues. Germline V gives CDR1 SNHLY, CDR2 FYNNEI. The CDR3 DNA reads as TGTGCCGCCGGGGGTACAGGGGGTAGGGCCAACGTCCTGACTTTC. Translated, it gives CAAGGTGGRANVLTF.

The chain uses TRBV29-1 and TRBJ2-7; D not resolved. Trimming removed 5 bases at V and 7 bases at J, with 21 bases between. CDR1 SQVTM and CDR2 ANQGSEA come from the germline V gene. This CDR3 has 14 residues. For the CDR3, the DNA is TGCAGCGTTCGTTTAGTGGTCCCAGGTACGGAGCAGTACTTC. It encodes CSVRLVVPGTEQYF.